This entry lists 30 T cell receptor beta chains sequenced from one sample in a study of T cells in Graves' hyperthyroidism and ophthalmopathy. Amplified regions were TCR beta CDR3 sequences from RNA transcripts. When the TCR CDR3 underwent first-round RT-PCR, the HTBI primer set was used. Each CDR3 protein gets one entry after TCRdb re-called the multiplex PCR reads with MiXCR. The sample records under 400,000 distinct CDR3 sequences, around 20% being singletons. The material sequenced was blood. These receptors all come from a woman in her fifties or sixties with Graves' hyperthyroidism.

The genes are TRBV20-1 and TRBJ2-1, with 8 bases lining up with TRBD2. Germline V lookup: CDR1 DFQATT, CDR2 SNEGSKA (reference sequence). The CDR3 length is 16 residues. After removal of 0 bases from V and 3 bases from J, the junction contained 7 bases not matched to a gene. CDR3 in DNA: TGCAGTGCTAGAGATGTCCGGGGGGGCCTCTACAATGAGCAGTTCTTC. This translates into CSARDVRGGLYNEQFF.

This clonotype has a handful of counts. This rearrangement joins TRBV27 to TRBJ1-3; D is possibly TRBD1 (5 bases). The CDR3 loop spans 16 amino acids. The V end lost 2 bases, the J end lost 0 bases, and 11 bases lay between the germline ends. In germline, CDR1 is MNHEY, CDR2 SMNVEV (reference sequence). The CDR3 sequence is CASSLKGPSSGNTIYF. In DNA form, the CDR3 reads TGTGCCAGCAGTTTAAAGGGGCCCTCCTCTGGAAACACCATATATTTT.

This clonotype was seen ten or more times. The CDR3 region is CASTRQGDTGELFF. The CDR3 bases are TGTGCCAGCACGAGACAGGGAGACACCGGGGAGCTGTTTTTT. The rearrangement uses TRBV2 and TRBJ2-2; 7 nucleotides align to TRBD1. This CDR3 is 14 amino acids long. Germline values: CDR1 SNHLY, CDR2 FYNNEI. The trim removed 7 bases at V and 3 bases at J, leaving 5 bases unmatched.

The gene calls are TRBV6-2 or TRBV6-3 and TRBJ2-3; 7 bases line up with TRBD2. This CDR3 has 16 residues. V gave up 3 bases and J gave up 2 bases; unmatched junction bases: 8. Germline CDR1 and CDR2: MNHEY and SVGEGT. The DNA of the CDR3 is TGTGCCAGCAGTTATAACCAAGCGGGGTACACAGATACGCAGTATTTT. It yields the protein CASSYNQAGYTDTQYF.

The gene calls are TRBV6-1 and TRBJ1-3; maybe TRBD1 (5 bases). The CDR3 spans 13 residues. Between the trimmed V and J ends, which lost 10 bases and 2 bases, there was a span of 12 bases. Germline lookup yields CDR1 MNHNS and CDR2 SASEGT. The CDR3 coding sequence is TGTGCCACGCAGGGTATCACTGGAAACACCATATATTTT. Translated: CATQGITGNTIYF.

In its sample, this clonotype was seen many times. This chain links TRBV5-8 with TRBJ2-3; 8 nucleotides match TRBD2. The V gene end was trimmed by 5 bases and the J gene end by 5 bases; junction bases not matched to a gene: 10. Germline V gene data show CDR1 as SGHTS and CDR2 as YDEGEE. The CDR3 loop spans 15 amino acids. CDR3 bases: TGTGCCAGCAGACAGGAGGCGGGGGGAGGAGATACGCAGTATTTT. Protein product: CASRQEAGGGDTQYF.

The CDR3 region is CASSYAQGREAKNIQYF. CDR3 sequence (DNA): TGTGCCAGCAGTTACGCCCAGGGGCGGGAGGCCAAAAACATTCAGTACTTC. This chain joins TRBV28 and TRBJ2-4; D perhaps matches TRBD2 (7 bases). CDR1 MDHEN and CDR2 SYDVKM come from the germline V gene. There are 17 residues in the CDR3. V was clipped by 4 bases and J by 1 base, with 17 bases between them.

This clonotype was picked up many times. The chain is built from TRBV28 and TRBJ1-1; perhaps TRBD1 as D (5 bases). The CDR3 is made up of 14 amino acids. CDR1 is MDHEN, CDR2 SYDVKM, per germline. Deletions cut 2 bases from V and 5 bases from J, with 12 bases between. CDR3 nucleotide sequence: TGTGCCAGCAGTTTAGACGGGGGGAGGACTGAAGCTTTCTTT. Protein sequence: CASSLDGGRTEAFF.

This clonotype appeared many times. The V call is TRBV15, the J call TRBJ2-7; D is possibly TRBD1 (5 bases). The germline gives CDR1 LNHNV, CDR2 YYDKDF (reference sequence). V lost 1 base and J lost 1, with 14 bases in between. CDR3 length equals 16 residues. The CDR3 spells CATSRAEGARSYEQYF. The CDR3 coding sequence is TGTGCCACCAGCAGAGCGGAAGGGGCAAGGTCCTACGAGCAGTACTTC.

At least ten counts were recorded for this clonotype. DNA for the CDR3: TGTGCCTGGATTCCTAGCGGGAGAACTGAGCAGTACTTC. Its translation is CAWIPSGRTEQYF. The gene calls are TRBV30 and TRBJ2-7, with 10 bases that match TRBD2. The length of the CDR3 is 13 residues. Germline V gives CDR1 GTSNPN, CDR2 SVGIG (reference sequence). Germline trimming cut 4 bases from V and 7 bases from J; bases unmatched to any gene: 7.

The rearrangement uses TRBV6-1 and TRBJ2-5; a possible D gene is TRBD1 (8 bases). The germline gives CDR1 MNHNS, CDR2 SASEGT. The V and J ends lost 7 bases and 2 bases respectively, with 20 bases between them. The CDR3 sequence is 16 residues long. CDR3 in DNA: TGTGCCAGCATGCGGGGGCAGGGGGCGCGACAAGAGACCCAGTACTTC. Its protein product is CASMRGQGARQETQYF.

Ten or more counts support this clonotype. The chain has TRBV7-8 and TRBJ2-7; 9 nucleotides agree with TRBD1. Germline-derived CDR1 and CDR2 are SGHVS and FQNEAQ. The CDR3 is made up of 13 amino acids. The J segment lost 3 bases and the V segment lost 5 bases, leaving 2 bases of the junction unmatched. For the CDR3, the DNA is TGTGCCAGCAGCAGGGACAGGGTCTACGAGCAGTACTTC. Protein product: CASSRDRVYEQYF.

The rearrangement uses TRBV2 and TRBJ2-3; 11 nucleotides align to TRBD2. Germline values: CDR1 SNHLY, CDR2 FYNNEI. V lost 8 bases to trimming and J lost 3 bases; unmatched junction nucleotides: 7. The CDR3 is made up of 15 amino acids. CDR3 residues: CASANPSGRTDTQYF. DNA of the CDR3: TGTGCCAGCGCAAACCCTAGCGGGAGGACAGATACGCAGTATTTT.

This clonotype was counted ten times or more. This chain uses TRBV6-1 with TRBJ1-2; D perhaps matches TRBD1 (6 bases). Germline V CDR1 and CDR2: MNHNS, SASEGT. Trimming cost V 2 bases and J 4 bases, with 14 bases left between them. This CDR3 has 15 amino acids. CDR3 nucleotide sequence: TGTGCCAGCAGTGAACCCGCAGGGGTCCGCTATGGCTACACCTTC. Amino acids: CASSEPAGVRYGYTF.

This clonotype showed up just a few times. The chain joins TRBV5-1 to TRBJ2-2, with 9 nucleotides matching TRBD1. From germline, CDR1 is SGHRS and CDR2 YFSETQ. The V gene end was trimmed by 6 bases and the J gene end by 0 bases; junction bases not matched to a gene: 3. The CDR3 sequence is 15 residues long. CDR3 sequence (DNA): TGCGCCAGCACGGACAGGGGCACGAACACCGGGGAGCTGTTTTTT. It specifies CASTDRGTNTGELFF.

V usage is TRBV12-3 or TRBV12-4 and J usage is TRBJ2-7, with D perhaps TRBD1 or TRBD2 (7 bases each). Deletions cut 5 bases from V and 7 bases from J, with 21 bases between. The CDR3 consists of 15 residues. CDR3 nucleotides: TGTGCCAGCAGTCCCAACACAGGGGAGGGTAAGGAGCAGTACTTC. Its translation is CASSPNTGEGKEQYF.

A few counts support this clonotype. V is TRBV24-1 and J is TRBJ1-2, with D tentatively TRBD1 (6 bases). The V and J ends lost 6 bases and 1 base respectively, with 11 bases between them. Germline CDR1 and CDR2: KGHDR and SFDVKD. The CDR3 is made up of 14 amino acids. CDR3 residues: CATSSRGLNYGYTF. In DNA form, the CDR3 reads TGTGCCACCAGTTCTCGGGGGCTTAACTATGGCTACACCTTC.

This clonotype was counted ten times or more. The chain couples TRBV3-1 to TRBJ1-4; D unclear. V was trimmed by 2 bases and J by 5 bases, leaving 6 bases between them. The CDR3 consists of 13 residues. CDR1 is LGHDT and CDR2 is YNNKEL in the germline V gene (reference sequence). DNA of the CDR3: TGTGCCAGCAGCCAACTCAAGAATGAAAAACTGTTTTTT. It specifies CASSQLKNEKLFF.

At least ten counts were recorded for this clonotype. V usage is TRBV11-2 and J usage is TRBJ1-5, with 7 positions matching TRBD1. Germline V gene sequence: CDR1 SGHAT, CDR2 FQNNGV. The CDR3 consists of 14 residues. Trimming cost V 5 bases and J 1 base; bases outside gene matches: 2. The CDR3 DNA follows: TGTGCCAGCAGCGAGGGACAGAGCAATCAGCCCCAGCATTTT. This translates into CASSEGQSNQPQHF. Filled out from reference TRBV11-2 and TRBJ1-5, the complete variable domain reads EAGVAQSPRYKIIEKRQSVAFWCNPISGHATLYWYQQILGQGPKLLIQFQNNGVVDDSQLPKDRFSAERLKGVDSTLKIQPAKLEDSAVYLCASSEGQSNQPQHFGDGTRLSIL.

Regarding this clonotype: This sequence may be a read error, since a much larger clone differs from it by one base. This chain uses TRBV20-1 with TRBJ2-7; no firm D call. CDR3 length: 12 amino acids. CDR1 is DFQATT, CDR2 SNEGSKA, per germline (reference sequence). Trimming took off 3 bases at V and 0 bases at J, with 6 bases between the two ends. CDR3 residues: CSASKDSYEQYF. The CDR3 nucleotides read TGCAGTGCTAGCAAGGACTCCTACGAGCAGTACTTC.

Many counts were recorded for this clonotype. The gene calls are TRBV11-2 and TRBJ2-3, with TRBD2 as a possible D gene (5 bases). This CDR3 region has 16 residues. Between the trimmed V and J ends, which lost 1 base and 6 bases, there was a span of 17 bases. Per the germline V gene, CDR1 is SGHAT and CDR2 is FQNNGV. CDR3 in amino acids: CASSLAGGRGGDTQYF. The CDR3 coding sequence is TGTGCCAGCAGCTTAGCCGGCGGGCGAGGTGGGGATACGCAGTATTTT.

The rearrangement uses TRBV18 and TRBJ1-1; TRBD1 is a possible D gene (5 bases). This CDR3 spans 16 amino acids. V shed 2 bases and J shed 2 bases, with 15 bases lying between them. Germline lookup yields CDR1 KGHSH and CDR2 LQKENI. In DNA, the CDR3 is TGTGCCAGCTCACCAGAGAGAGGGGTGGTAAACACTGAAGCTTTCTTT. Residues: CASSPERGVVNTEAFF.

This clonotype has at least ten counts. CDR3 bases: TGTGCCAGCAGCTTAGTTTCCTACGAGCAGTACTTC. This translates into CASSLVSYEQYF. The chain recombines TRBV7-9 with TRBJ2-7; D remains ambiguous. Trimming took off 1 base at V and 1 base at J, with 2 bases between the two ends. The germline V gene encodes CDR1 SEHNR and CDR2 FQNEAQ (reference sequence). The CDR3 is 12 residues long.

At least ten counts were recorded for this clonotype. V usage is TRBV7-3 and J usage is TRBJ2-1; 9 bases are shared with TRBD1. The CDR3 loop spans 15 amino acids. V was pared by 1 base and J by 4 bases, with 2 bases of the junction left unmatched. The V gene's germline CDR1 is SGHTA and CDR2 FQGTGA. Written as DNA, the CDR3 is TGTGCCAGCAGCTTAAACAGGGGGCGGTACAATGAGCAGTTCTTC. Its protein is CASSLNRGRYNEQFF.

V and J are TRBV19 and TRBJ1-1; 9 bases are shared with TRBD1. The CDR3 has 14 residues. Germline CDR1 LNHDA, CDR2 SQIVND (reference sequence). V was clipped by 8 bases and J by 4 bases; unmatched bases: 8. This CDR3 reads CASATGGVSTEAFF. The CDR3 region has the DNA TGTGCCAGTGCCACAGGGGGCGTGAGCACTGAAGCTTTCTTT.

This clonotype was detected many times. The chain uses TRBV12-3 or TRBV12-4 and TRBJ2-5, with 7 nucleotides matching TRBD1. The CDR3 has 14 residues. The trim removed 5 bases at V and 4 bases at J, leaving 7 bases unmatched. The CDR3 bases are TGTGCCAGCAGTCGGGACAGCCAACTAGAGACCCAGTACTTC. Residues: CASSRDSQLETQYF.

The CDR3 loop reads CAISESGQEQYF. Here the CDR3 DNA reads TGTGCCATCAGTGAGTCGGGACAAGAGCAGTACTTC. This rearrangement joins TRBV10-3 to TRBJ2-7; TRBD1 might be the D (6 bases). This CDR3 is built from 12 residues. The V and J ends lost 0 bases and 7 bases respectively, with 7 bases between them. Germline V gene lookup returns CDR1 ENHRY and CDR2 SYGVKD.

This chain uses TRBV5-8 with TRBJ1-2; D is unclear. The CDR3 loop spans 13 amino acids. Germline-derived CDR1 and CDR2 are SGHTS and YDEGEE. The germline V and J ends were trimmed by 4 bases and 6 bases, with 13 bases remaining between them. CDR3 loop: CASSRRNSDGYTF. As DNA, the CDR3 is TGTGCCAGCAGCCGCAGGAACAGCGATGGCTACACCTTC.

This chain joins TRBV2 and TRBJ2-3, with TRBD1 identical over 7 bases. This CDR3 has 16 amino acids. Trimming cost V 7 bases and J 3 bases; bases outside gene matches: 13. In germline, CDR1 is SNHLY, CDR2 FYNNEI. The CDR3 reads CASMITGVGTTDTQYF. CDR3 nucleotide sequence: TGTGCCAGCATGATAACAGGGGTGGGAACTACAGATACGCAGTATTTT.

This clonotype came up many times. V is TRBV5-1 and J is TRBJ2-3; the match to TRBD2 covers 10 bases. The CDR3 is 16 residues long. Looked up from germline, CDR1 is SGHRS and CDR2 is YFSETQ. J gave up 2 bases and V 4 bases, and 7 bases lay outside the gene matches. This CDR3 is CASSPGTSVPTDTQYF. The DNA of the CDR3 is TGCGCCAGCAGCCCCGGGACTAGCGTCCCCACAGATACGCAGTATTTT.